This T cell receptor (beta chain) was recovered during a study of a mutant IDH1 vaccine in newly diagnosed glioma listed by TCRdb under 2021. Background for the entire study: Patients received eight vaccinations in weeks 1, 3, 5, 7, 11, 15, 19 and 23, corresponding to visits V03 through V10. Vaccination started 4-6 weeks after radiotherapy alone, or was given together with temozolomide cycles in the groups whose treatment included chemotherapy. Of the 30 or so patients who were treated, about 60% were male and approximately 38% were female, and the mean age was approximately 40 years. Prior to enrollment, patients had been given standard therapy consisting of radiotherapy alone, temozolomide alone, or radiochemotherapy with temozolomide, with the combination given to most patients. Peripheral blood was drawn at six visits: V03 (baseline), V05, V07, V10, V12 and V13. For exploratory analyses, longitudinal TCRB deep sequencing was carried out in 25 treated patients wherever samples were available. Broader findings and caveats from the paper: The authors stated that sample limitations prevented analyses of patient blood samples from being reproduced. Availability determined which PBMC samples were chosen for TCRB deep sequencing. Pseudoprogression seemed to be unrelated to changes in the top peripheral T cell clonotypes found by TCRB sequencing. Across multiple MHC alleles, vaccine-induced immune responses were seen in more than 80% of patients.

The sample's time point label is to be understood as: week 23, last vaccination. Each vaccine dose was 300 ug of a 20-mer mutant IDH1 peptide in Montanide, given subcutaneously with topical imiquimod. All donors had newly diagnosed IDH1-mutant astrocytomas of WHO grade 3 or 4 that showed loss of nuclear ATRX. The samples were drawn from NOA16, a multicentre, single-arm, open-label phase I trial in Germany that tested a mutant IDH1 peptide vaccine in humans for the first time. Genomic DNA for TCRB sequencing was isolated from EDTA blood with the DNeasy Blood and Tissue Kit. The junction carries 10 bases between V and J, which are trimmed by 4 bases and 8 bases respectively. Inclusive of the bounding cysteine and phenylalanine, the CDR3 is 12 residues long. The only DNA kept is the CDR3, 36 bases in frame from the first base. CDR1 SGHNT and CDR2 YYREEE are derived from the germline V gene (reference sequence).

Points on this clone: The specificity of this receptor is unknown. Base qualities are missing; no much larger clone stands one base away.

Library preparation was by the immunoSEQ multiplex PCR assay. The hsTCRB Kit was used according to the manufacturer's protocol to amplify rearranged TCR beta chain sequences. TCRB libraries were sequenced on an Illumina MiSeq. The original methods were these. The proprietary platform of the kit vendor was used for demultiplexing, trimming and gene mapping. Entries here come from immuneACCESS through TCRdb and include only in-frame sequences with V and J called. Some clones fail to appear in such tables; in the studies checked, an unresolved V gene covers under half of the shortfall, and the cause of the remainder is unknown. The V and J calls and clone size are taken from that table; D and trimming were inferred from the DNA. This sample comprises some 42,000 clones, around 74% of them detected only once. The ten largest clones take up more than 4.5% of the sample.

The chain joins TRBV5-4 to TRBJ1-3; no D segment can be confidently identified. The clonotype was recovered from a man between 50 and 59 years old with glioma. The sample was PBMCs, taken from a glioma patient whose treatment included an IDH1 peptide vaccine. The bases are TGTGCCAGCAGCCCGGGTGGGGACACCATATATTTT. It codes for CASSPGGDTIYF.